This record concerns one T cell receptor beta chain sequence. Employing constant-segment primers, 5'RACE generated TCR alpha and TCR beta cDNA libraries bearing sample barcodes and UMIs. TCRdb called the 5' RACE reads again in MiXCR, with one record for every CDR3 protein. The sample gives approximately 51,000 distinct CDR3 sequences, around 9.7% of which show up once; 10% to 15% is in the top ten. These data are taken from a study of T-cell memory formation after mild COVID-19. About the study: For the most part, TCR clusters were specific to one donor.

CDR1 is MDHEN, CDR2 SYDVKM, per germline. The CDR3 covers 13 residues. Between the trimmed V and J ends, which lost 7 bases and 2 bases, there was a span of 11 bases. This TCR derives from an adult woman who had mild COVID-19 (a few samples of this study predate the infection). Cell type and time point are not known. The V and J genes are TRBV28 and TRBJ2-5; tentatively, D is TRBD2 (5 bases). Input material: PBMCs or a T cell subset sorted from them (not recorded which). This CDR3 is CASKESGQETQYF. The CDR3 DNA follows: TGTGCCAGCAAAGAATCGGGGCAAGAGACCCAGTACTTC.